A selection of T cell receptor beta chains follows, all from one sample in a study of T-cell reconstitution after alpha-beta-depleted transplantation in children. TCRdb re-called the PCR reads with MiXCR, one entry per CDR3 protein. The sample has 600,000 to 700,000 distinct CDR3 sequences; approximately 16% are singletons. Source: PBMCs from the stem cell graft donor, taken from the stem cell graft. Receptors were obtained from a human donor who donated a stem cell graft to a child with acute myeloid leukemia. Each CDR3 is given with its conserved first and last residue. Fields, in order: D gene, V gene, J gene, clone size, CDR3 length, CDR3 DNA, CDR3 protein. The D gene is left open where the match is weak. The size of a clone is reported for some rows only, either as once, few or many, or as a class for expanded clones.

D gene: TRBD2; V gene: TRBV6-2/TRBV6-3; J gene: TRBJ2-7; clone size: many; CDR3 length: 13; CDR3 DNA: TGTGCCAGCAGTACCGGGACTACCTACGAGCAGTACTTC; CDR3 protein: CASSTGTTYEQYF
D gene: .; V gene: TRBV7-2; J gene: TRBJ1-2; clone size: many; CDR3 length: 13; CDR3 DNA: TGTGCCAGCAGCCGGGACCGCGCCTATGGCTACACCTTC; CDR3 protein: CASSRDRAYGYTF
D gene: TRBD1; V gene: TRBV6-2/TRBV6-3; J gene: TRBJ2-2; clone size: few; CDR3 length: 15; CDR3 DNA: TGTGCCAGCAGTAGCCGGGACAGGAACACCGGGGAGCTGTTTTTT; CDR3 protein: CASSSRDRNTGELFF
D gene: .; V gene: TRBV29-1; J gene: TRBJ2-7; clone size: few; CDR3 length: 14; CDR3 DNA: TGCAGCGCCGAGCGGTGGGGGGCAAAGGACGAGCAGTACTTC; CDR3 protein: CSAERWGAKDEQYF
D gene: TRBD1; V gene: TRBV4-2; J gene: TRBJ1-1; clone size: .; CDR3 length: 14; CDR3 DNA: TGTGCCAGCAGCCCCGGAGGGGGCGAAACTGAAGCTTTCTTT; CDR3 protein: CASSPGGGETEAFF
D gene: .; V gene: TRBV20-1; J gene: TRBJ2-2; clone size: many; CDR3 length: 13; CDR3 DNA: TGCAGTGCTAGTCTACTAAATACCGGGGAGCTGTTTTTT; CDR3 protein: CSASLLNTGELFF
D gene: TRBD1; V gene: TRBV9; J gene: TRBJ2-7; clone size: many; CDR3 length: 15; CDR3 DNA: TGTGCCAGCAGCGTAGGGACGACAGGGACCTACGAGCAGTACTTC; CDR3 protein: CASSVGTTGTYEQYF
D gene: .; V gene: TRBV20-1; J gene: TRBJ1-1; clone size: few; CDR3 length: 13; CDR3 DNA: TGCAGTGCTACCTTCCTAGGGGAGCGAGAAGCTTTCTTT; CDR3 protein: CSATFLGEREAFF
D gene: TRBD1; V gene: TRBV4-3; J gene: TRBJ2-1; clone size: .; CDR3 length: 16; CDR3 DNA: TGCGCCAGCAGCCAAGACCAGGGGGCTTATTACAATGAGCAGTTCTTC; CDR3 protein: CASSQDQGAYYNEQFF
D gene: TRBD2; V gene: TRBV29-1; J gene: TRBJ2-1; clone size: .; CDR3 length: 16; CDR3 DNA: TGCAGCGTTCCCCGGACTAGCGGGAGTTTCTACAATGAGCAGTTCTTC; CDR3 protein: CSVPRTSGSFYNEQFF
D gene: .; V gene: TRBV15; J gene: TRBJ1-5; clone size: few; CDR3 length: 16; CDR3 DNA: TGTGCCACCAGCTTTTTTTGGGCAGATAGCAATCAGCCCCAGCATTTT; CDR3 protein: CATSFFWADSNQPQHF
D gene: .; V gene: TRBV5-1; J gene: TRBJ1-6; clone size: .; CDR3 length: 14; CDR3 DNA: TGCGCCAGCAGCCACGGACACGAGAATTCACCCCTCCACTTT; CDR3 protein: CASSHGHENSPLHF
D gene: .; V gene: TRBV12-3/TRBV12-4; J gene: TRBJ2-7; clone size: many; CDR3 length: 15; CDR3 DNA: TGTGCCAGCAGTCCCTCAGCCGTCCTACTCTACGAGCAGTACTTC; CDR3 protein: CASSPSAVLLYEQYF
D gene: .; V gene: TRBV7-3; J gene: TRBJ2-2; clone size: many; CDR3 length: 14; CDR3 DNA: TGTGCCAGCAGCTTATCCAGAGACACCGGGGAGCTGTTTTTT; CDR3 protein: CASSLSRDTGELFF
D gene: .; V gene: TRBV29-1; J gene: TRBJ2-6; clone size: many; CDR3 length: 14; CDR3 DNA: .; CDR3 protein: CSVVFGAGANVLTF
D gene: TRBD1; V gene: TRBV12-3/TRBV12-4; J gene: TRBJ2-7; clone size: many; CDR3 length: 14; CDR3 DNA: TGTGCCAGCAGTTTGTGGACAGGGCACTACGAGCAGTACTTC; CDR3 protein: CASSLWTGHYEQYF
D gene: .; V gene: TRBV6-5; J gene: TRBJ2-1; clone size: many; CDR3 length: 12; CDR3 DNA: TGTGCCAGCAGTTACTCGAGCAATGAGCAGTTCTTC; CDR3 protein: CASSYSSNEQFF
D gene: .; V gene: TRBV29-1; J gene: TRBJ1-1; clone size: .; CDR3 length: 12; CDR3 DNA: TGCAGCGTTCGGGGGGGGAACACTGAAGCTTTCTTT; CDR3 protein: CSVRGGNTEAFF
D gene: .; V gene: TRBV27; J gene: TRBJ1-1; clone size: .; CDR3 length: 16; CDR3 DNA: TGTGCCAGCAGGAAGAGGGCGCAGGGGCTGAACACTGAAGCTTTCTTT; CDR3 protein: CASRKRAQGLNTEAFF
D gene: .; V gene: TRBV7-9; J gene: TRBJ2-3; clone size: .; CDR3 length: 14; CDR3 DNA: TGTGCCAGCAGCTTACCCTACGGTTCAGATACGCAGTATTTT; CDR3 protein: CASSLPYGSDTQYF
D gene: .; V gene: TRBV5-4; J gene: TRBJ2-2; clone size: many; CDR3 length: 11; CDR3 DNA: TGTGCCAGCAGGGTCGGGGGGGAGCTGTTTTTT; CDR3 protein: CASRVGGELFF
D gene: TRBD1; V gene: TRBV20-1; J gene: TRBJ1-2; clone size: .; CDR3 length: 18; CDR3 DNA: TGCAGTGTTGAGAGGGGTCCGGGCCGGGACAGGCGACCCTATGGCTACACCTTC; CDR3 protein: CSVERGPGRDRRPYGYTF
D gene: TRBD2; V gene: TRBV11-2; J gene: TRBJ2-2; clone size: .; CDR3 length: 19; CDR3 DNA: TGTGCCAGCAGCAAACGGACTAGCGGGGGGGCCTTTATTACCGGGGAGCTGTTTTTT; CDR3 protein: CASSKRTSGGAFITGELFF
D gene: .; V gene: TRBV20-1; J gene: TRBJ1-6; clone size: .; CDR3 length: 14; CDR3 DNA: TGCAGTGCTAGAAGGGGACTGGATAATTCACCCCTCCACTTT; CDR3 protein: CSARRGLDNSPLHF
D gene: .; V gene: TRBV20-1; J gene: TRBJ1-3; clone size: many; CDR3 length: 15; CDR3 DNA: TGCAGTGCTAGAGGGCAGCAGTACTCTGGAAACACCATATATTTT; CDR3 protein: CSARGQQYSGNTIYF
D gene: TRBD2; V gene: TRBV20-1; J gene: TRBJ2-1; clone size: few; CDR3 length: 17; CDR3 DNA: TGCAGTGCTAGAGGGGGACTAGTCGGGAGCTCCTACAATGAGCAGTTCTTC; CDR3 protein: CSARGGLVGSSYNEQFF
D gene: TRBD1; V gene: TRBV27; J gene: TRBJ1-1; clone size: .; CDR3 length: 14; CDR3 DNA: TGTGCCAGCAGTCTGTATCAGGGGGACACTGAAGCTTTCTTT; CDR3 protein: CASSLYQGDTEAFF
D gene: .; V gene: TRBV7-9; J gene: TRBJ2-3; clone size: .; CDR3 length: 16; CDR3 DNA: TGTGCCAGCAGCCTGGACCCTTCGAGGGCCACAGATACGCAGTATTTT; CDR3 protein: CASSLDPSRATDTQYF
D gene: TRBD1; V gene: TRBV27; J gene: TRBJ2-7; clone size: .; CDR3 length: 14; CDR3 DNA: TGTGCCAGCAGTTTCACAGGGGACGGCTACGAGCAGTACTTC; CDR3 protein: CASSFTGDGYEQYF